The entry below gives a single T cell receptor beta chain sequence along with its context. Antigen: not known. This entry belongs to a study of cytomegalovirus exposure and HLA in healthy donors. PCR employed 60 Vbeta and 13 Jbeta primers. Clones were sequenced by immunoSEQ multiplex PCR, and TCRdb holds only the in-frame ones, with some missing. The sample has around 33,000 clones, and its top ten clones hold roughly 4.7%. Study-level results: The authors enumerated over 150 TCR beta chains as linked to cytomegalovirus. Later genetic work tied a missense DCLRE1C variant to beta-chain V and J trimming. Earlier results showed most TCR beta V segments being productive about 90% or about 30% of the time.

Sample: PBMCs. The origin of this receptor is a woman in her forties in good health and CMV-seropositive.

This chain's CDR3 is CASENRGRDEKLFF. The CDR3 DNA is TGTGCCAGCGAAAACAGGGGGCGGGATGAAAAACTGTTTTTT. The chain combines TRBV6-1 with TRBJ1-4, with 9 bases aligning to TRBD1. V lost 8 bases to trimming and J lost 6 bases; unmatched junction nucleotides: 7. This CDR3 comprises 14 residues. Per germline, CDR1 MNHNS and CDR2 SASEGT.